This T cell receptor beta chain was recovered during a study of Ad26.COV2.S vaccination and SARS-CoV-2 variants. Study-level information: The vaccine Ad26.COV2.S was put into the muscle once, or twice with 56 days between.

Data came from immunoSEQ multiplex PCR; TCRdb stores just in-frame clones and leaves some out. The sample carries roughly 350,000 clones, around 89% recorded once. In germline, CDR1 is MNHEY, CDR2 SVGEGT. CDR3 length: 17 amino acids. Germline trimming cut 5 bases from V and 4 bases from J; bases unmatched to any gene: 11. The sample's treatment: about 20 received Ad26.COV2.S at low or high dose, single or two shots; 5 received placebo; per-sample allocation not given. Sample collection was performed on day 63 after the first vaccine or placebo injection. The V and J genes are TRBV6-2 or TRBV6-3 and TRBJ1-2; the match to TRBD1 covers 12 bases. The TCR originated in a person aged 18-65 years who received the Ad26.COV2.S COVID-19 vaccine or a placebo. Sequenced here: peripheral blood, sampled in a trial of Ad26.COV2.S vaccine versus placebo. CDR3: CASSQPGQGARGYGYTF. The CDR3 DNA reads TGTGCCAGCAGTCAACCGGGACAGGGGGCTCGAGGCTATGGCTACACCTTC.